The T cell receptor (beta chain) described here comes from a study of blood T cell repertoires in COVID-19. Study overall: COVID-19 samples, acute and convalescent, were from the United States, Italy and Spain. T cells, B-cell-depleted T cells, or PBMCs supplied cDNA or gDNA.

V dropped 0 bases and J dropped 0 bases, with 6 bases sitting between them. The CDR3 sequence is 15 residues long. Germline CDR1 and CDR2: WNHNN and SYGVQD (reference sequence). Per the authors' pipeline: For nucleated cells, counts were estimated from reference gene primer amplification. Sequenced by immunoSEQ multiplex PCR; TCRdb stores in-frame clones only, minus some. That table supplies the V and J calls and clone size; D and trimming were determined from the DNA. The data show around 200,000 clones, over 70% seen once. The V gene is TRBV10-1, the J gene TRBJ2-1, with D perhaps matching TRBD2 (5 bases). The source material was peripheral blood. This TCR derives from a man aged 50 to 60 with active or convalescent COVID-19. The CDR3 loop is CASSESGSSYNEQFF. The CDR3 region has the DNA TGCGCCAGCAGTGAGTCAGGGAGCTCCTACAATGAGCAGTTCTTC.